This T cell receptor (beta chain) was identified in a study of shared clonotypes between healthy human individuals. Study-level points and caveats: Larger estimated richness was generally seen in naive subsets than in memory subsets. Of the naive CD4 clonotypes, approximately 5% were shared across several donors. Sampling used blood alone; tissue repertoires probably differ.

Positive CCR7 selection of CD45RO-negative cells yielded the naive CD8 cells, and terminally differentiated effector memory CD45RA+ cells were excluded. All donors qualified as healthy HIV-negative adults and had experienced no recent acute infections or vaccinations. The method was immunoSEQ multiplex PCR; TCRdb's version includes in-frame clones alone and lacks a portion of them. Of about 2 million clones in the sample, about 95% are singletons; the top ten hold 0.85% to 1.2%. Details on this clone: Its antigen is unknown. The junction departs from the called germline gene at one end, perhaps through a read error.

This receptor was identified in a man aged 18-30 years in good health. Sequencing was carried out using naive CD8+ T cells sorted from blood.

In nucleotides, the CDR3 is TGTGCTAGCAGTCAACACCCGACTAGCGGGAGGAACGAGCAGTACTTC. Protein sequence: CASSQHPTSGRNEQYF. The rearrangement links TRBV7-7 to TRBJ2-7, with 13 bases that match TRBD2. Germline V gene lookup returns CDR1 SSHAT and CDR2 FNYEAQ (reference sequence). The CDR3 runs to 16 residues.